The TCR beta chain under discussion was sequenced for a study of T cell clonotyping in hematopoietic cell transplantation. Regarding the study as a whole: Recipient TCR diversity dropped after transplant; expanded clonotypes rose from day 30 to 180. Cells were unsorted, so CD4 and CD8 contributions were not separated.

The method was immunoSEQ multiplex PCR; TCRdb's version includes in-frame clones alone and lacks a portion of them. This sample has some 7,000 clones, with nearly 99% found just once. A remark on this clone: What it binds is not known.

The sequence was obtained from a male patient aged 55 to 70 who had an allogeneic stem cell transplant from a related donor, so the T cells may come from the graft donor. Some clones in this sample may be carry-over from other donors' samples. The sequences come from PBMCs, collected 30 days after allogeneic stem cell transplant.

The chain's CDR3 is CASSFPRTGGVDTQYF. In DNA, the CDR3 is TGTGCCAGCAGTTTCCCCCGGACAGGGGGCGTAGATACGCAGTATTTT. V usage is TRBV28 and J usage is TRBJ2-3, with 11 positions matching TRBD1. V lost 3 bases to trimming and J lost 5 bases; unmatched junction nucleotides: 7. Per germline, CDR1 MDHEN and CDR2 SYDVKM. The length of the CDR3 is 16 residues.